This entry lists 15 T cell receptor beta chains sequenced from one sample in a study of T cell responses to AZD1222 COVID-19 vaccine. Measured with immunoSEQ multiplex PCR; TCRdb has only the in-frame clones, and not every one. The table records some 81,000 clones, 75% to 95% of them present only once. This specimen consisted of peripheral blood, obtained 28 days after the second AZD1222 dose. The origin of the receptors is an adult who received the AZD1222 COVID-19 vaccine.

V is TRBV13 and J is TRBJ2-5; possibly TRBD2 for D (5 bases). Trimming removed 2 bases at V and 1 base at J, with 11 bases between. There are 15 residues in the CDR3. Germline V lookup: CDR1 PRHDT, CDR2 FYEKMQ (reference sequence). CDR3 region: CASSLMLALQETQYF. The CDR3 bases are TGTGCCAGCAGCTTAATGCTAGCCCTCCAAGAGACCCAGTACTTC.

The chain has TRBV3-1 (or the pseudogene TRBV3-2) and TRBJ1-5; the D is unclear. The CDR3 consists of 13 residues. Germline CDR1 is LGHDT and CDR2 is YNNKEL (reference sequence). V was cut by 4 bases and J by 5 bases, with 9 bases left in between. CDR3 in amino acids: CASSRTQDQPQHF. The CDR3 nucleotides read TGTGCCAGCAGCCGCACGCAGGATCAGCCCCAGCATTTT.

This clone has only a few counts. V and J are TRBV2 and TRBJ1-1, with D uncertain. The CDR3 consists of 11 residues. The germline V and J ends were trimmed by 6 bases and 1 base, with 3 bases remaining between them. Germline V gene sequence: CDR1 SNHLY, CDR2 FYNNEI. CDR3 coding DNA: TGTGCCAGCAGGGAGAACACTGAAGCTTTCTTT. It codes for CASRENTEAFF.

This chain connects TRBV15 to TRBJ1-4; unclear D gene. Trimming stripped 2 bases from V and 6 bases from J, with 13 bases between. Germline V gives CDR1 LNHNV, CDR2 YYDKDF (reference sequence). The CDR3 is 15 amino acids. CDR3 protein: CATSRLSGIDEKLFF. As DNA, the CDR3 is TGTGCCACCAGCAGACTCTCCGGGATTGATGAAAAACTGTTTTTT.

On this clone itself: One end of the junction varies from germline; a read error may be responsible. The chain employs TRBV7-7 and TRBJ2-2; maybe TRBD1 (5 bases). Germline V CDR1 and CDR2: SSHAT, FNYEAQ (reference sequence). CDR3 size: 15 residues. The DNA for the CDR3 is TGTGCTAGCAGCTTGTCGCAGGGCGACGCCGGGGAGCTGTTTTTT. This encodes CASSLSQGDAGELFF.

The V call is TRBV7-9, the J call TRBJ2-5, with 7 bases aligning to TRBD1. Germline V lookup: CDR1 SEHNR, CDR2 FQNEAQ (reference sequence). With 7 bases clipped from V and 3 bases from J, the junction kept 5 bases outside the gene matches. The CDR3 runs to 13 residues. In DNA, the CDR3 is TGTGCCAGCAAAGGGACAGAAGAAGAGACCCAGTACTTC. Protein: CASKGTEEETQYF.

The V call is TRBV29-1, the J call TRBJ2-7; TRBD1 matches 7 bases. J lost 2 bases, V lost 5 bases, and 12 bases had no gene match. Germline V gene lookup returns CDR1 SQVTM and CDR2 ANQGSEA. This CDR3 is 15 amino acids long. This chain's CDR3 is CSVRGDLRGPYEQYF. The CDR3 DNA reads as TGCAGCGTTCGGGGCGACCTAAGGGGGCCCTACGAGCAGTACTTC.

The CDR3 nucleotides are TGTGCCAGCAGCGCCGAACAGGCCCCATCCTACAATGAGCAGTTCTTC. This sequence encodes CASSAEQAPSYNEQFF. The V and J genes are TRBV7-3 and TRBJ2-1; perhaps TRBD1 as D (5 bases). The germline V gene has CDR1 SGHTA and CDR2 FQGTGA. The CDR3 covers 16 residues. V was shortened by 5 bases and J by 1 base, with 15 bases between the two germline ends.

The V call is TRBV2, the J call TRBJ1-4; D perhaps matches TRBD1 (6 bases). This CDR3 is 14 amino acids long. Germline CDR1 reads SNHLY; CDR2 reads FYNNEI. Trimming took off 5 bases at V and 4 bases at J, with 11 bases between the two ends. As DNA, the CDR3 is TGTGCCAGCAGTCCCGACAGGATTAATGAAAAACTGTTTTTT. Translated, it gives CASSPDRINEKLFF.

J is TRBJ1-3 and V is TRBV11-2; perhaps TRBD1 as D (6 bases). There are 14 residues in the CDR3. V lost 5 bases and J 3 bases, leaving 11 bases between the germline ends. Germline CDR1 is SGHAT and CDR2 is FQNNGV. The chain's CDR3 is CASSPQGSGNTIYF. CDR3 bases: TGTGCCAGCAGCCCCCAGGGGAGTGGAAACACCATATATTTT.

This clone was detected a few times. The rearrangement joins TRBV7-3 to TRBJ1-5, with unresolved D. The length of the CDR3 is 13 residues. The germline CDR1 and CDR2 sequences are SGHTA and FQGTGA. Trimming stripped 5 bases from V and 6 bases from J, with 11 bases between. The CDR3 DNA follows: TGTGCCAGCAGCCGCGGTGTTGGTCAGCCCCAGCATTTT. It translates to CASSRGVGQPQHF. Full variable domain (remainder filled in from reference TRBV7-3 and TRBJ1-5): GAGVSQTPSNKVTEKGKYVELRCDPISGHTALYWYRQSLGQGPEFLIYFQGTGAADDSGLPNDRFFAVRPEGSVSTLKIQRTERGDSAVYLCASSRGVGQPQHFGDGTRLSIL.

For this clone: The same CDR3 arises from other DNA sequences in this sample as well. This chain joins TRBV18 and TRBJ2-1, with D perhaps matching TRBD2 (6 bases). V was shortened by 3 bases and J by 6 bases, with 6 bases between the two germline ends. CDR3 length equals 12 residues. Germline V gives CDR1 KGHSH, CDR2 LQKENI. This chain's CDR3 is CASSPGGNEQFF. In nucleotides, the CDR3 is TGTGCCAGCTCACCCGGGGGCAATGAGCAGTTCTTC.

The chain employs TRBV5-6 and TRBJ1-5, with TRBD1 as a possible D gene (6 bases). Germline CDR1 is SGHDT and CDR2 is YYEEEE. The germline V and J ends were trimmed by 4 bases and 0 bases, with 11 bases remaining between them. The CDR3 contains 15 residues. The CDR3 nucleotides are TGTGCCAGCAGCCCACGGACAGCTAGCAATCAGCCCCAGCATTTT. It codes for CASSPRTASNQPQHF.

The V and J genes are TRBV5-8 and TRBJ2-5; perhaps TRBD2 as D (6 bases). V was pared by 0 bases and J by 4 bases, with 19 bases between. The V gene's germline CDR1 is SGHTS and CDR2 YDEGEE. The CDR3 is 17 amino acids. The chain's CDR3 is CASSLGSAGLQIETQYF. DNA of the CDR3: TGTGCCAGCAGCTTGGGTTCTGCGGGACTCCAAATAGAGACCCAGTACTTC.

The chain joins TRBV7-6 to TRBJ2-1; D may be TRBD2 (6 bases). CDR3 length: 15 amino acids. CDR1 and CDR2 (germline): SGHVS, FNYEAQ. Trimming removed 6 bases from V and 7 bases from J, with 19 bases in between. This CDR3 reads CASSGRMGGRNEQFF. The CDR3 DNA sequence: TGTGCCAGCAGTGGGAGGATGGGGGGTCGTAATGAGCAGTTCTTC.